This TCR beta chain was retrieved from a study of blood T cell repertoires in COVID-19. V gave up 3 bases and J gave up 7 bases, with 15 bases separating them. This CDR3 has 14 amino acids. The V gene's germline CDR1 is MNHNS and CDR2 SASEGT. How the authors handled the data: The authors estimated nucleated cell counts from reference gene primer amplification. Sequenced by immunoSEQ multiplex PCR; TCRdb stores in-frame clones only, minus some. Clone size and V and J calls were adopted from that table, with D and trimming inferred from the DNA. The data contain 300,000 to 350,000 clones, 75% to 90% of them singletons.

Sequences were obtained from PBMCs or T cells enriched from blood (not recorded which). This rearrangement joins TRBV6-1 to TRBJ1-2, with D possibly being TRBD1 (5 bases). This TCR came from a man aged 25-45 years who had recovered from COVID-19. CDR3 nucleotide sequence: TGTGCCAGCAGTGACAGGGCGTCTTCAGGTGGCTACACCTTC. Protein sequence: CASSDRASSGGYTF.